A selection of T cell receptor beta chains follows, all from one sample in a study of shared clonotypes between healthy human individuals. This table comes from immunoSEQ multiplex PCR, and its TCRdb copy is limited to in-frame clones, with some not included. The sample carries some 1.5 million clones, 95% to 99% recorded once. Sequenced sample: naive CD4+ T cells sorted from blood. The receptors stem from a man aged 30 to 45 in good health. The CDR3 runs from the conserved cysteine through the conserved F or W. The order of the fields is D gene, CDR3 length, V gene, clone size, J gene, CDR3 protein, CDR3 DNA. A D gene is named only where the DNA matches it firmly. Clone size is stated in some rows and not others, as once, few, many or a class when expanded.

D: TRBD2; length: 18; V: TRBV25-1; size: -; J: TRBJ2-5; CDR3: CASRERSPGTSGIETQYF; DNA: TGTGCCAGCAGGGAACGTTCCCCGGGGACTAGCGGGATAGAGACCCAGTACTTC
D: TRBD2; length: 15; V: TRBV6-5; size: -; J: TRBJ2-1; CDR3: CASRRLAGGSGEQFF; DNA: TGTGCCAGCAGGAGACTAGCGGGAGGCAGTGGTGAGCAGTTCTTC
D: -; length: 13; V: TRBV5-1; size: once; J: TRBJ1-1; CDR3: CASSPRALGEAFF; DNA: TGCGCCAGCAGCCCCCGGGCCCTGGGCGAAGCTTTCTTT
D: -; length: 18; V: TRBV10-1; size: -; J: TRBJ2-3; CDR3: CASSESSPSDDDTDTQYF; DNA: TGCGCCAGCAGTGAGTCGAGCCCTAGCGACGATGACACAGATACGCAGTATTTT
D: -; length: 15; V: TRBV5-1; size: once; J: TRBJ2-3; CDR3: CASSPGLMGTDTQYF; DNA: TGCGCCAGCAGCCCGGGCTTAATGGGCACAGATACGCAGTATTTT
D: -; length: 13; V: TRBV18; size: -; J: TRBJ1-1; CDR3: CASSPGGNTEAFF; DNA: TGTGCCAGCTCACCCGGGGGGAACACTGAAGCTTTCTTT
D: TRBD1; length: 17; V: TRBV28; size: -; J: TRBJ2-2; CDR3: CASSFYRTGANTGELFF; DNA: TGTGCCAGCAGTTTCTATCGGACAGGCGCGAACACCGGGGAGCTGTTTTTT
D: TRBD2; length: 16; V: TRBV9; size: -; J: TRBJ2-1; CDR3: CASSVRSGRNYNEQFF; DNA: TGTGCCAGCAGCGTACGTAGCGGGAGGAACTACAATGAGCAGTTCTTC
D: TRBD1; length: 16; V: TRBV5-1; size: -; J: TRBJ1-1; CDR3: CASSSPGGLPRTEAFF; DNA: TGCGCCAGCAGCTCCCCAGGGGGGCTGCCGCGCACTGAAGCTTTCTTT
D: TRBD2; length: 14; V: TRBV30; size: -; J: TRBJ2-7; CDR3: CAWSVKLAGYEQYF; DNA: TGTGCCTGGAGTGTAAAACTAGCGGGCTACGAGCAGTACTTC
D: TRBD1; length: 12; V: TRBV6-5; size: few; J: TRBJ1-2; CDR3: CASSGDRVGYTF; DNA: TGTGCCAGCAGTGGCGACAGGGTTGGCTACACCTTC
D: -; length: 16; V: TRBV5-4; size: -; J: TRBJ1-5; CDR3: CASSLEPGKDNQPQHF; DNA: TGTGCCAGCAGCTTGGAGCCAGGGAAAGACAATCAGCCCCAGCATTTT
D: -; length: 16; V: TRBV11-1; size: -; J: TRBJ2-1; CDR3: CASSLRPKGSGNEQFF; DNA: TGTGCCAGCAGCTTAAGGCCTAAAGGTAGCGGCAATGAGCAGTTCTTC
D: -; length: 13; V: TRBV29-1; size: -; J: TRBJ2-1; CDR3: CSVWNRSYNEQFF; DNA: TGCAGCGTGTGGAACCGATCCTACAATGAGCAGTTCTTC